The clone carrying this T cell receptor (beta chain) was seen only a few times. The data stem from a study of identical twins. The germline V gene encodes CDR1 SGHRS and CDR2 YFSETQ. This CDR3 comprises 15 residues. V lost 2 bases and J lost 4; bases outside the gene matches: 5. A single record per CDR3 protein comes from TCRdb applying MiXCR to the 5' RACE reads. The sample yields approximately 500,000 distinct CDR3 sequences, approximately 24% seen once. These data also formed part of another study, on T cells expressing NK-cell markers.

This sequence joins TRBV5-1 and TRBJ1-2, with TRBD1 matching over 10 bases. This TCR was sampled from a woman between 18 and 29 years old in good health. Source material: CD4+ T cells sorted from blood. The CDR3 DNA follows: TGCGCCAGCAGCTTACCGGGACAGGGGAGCTATGGCTACACCTTC. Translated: CASSLPGQGSYGYTF.